Listed below are T cell receptor beta chains from one sample, sequenced in a study of blood T cell repertoires in COVID-19. The method was immunoSEQ multiplex PCR; TCRdb's version includes in-frame clones alone and lacks a portion of them. The table records more than 100,000 clones, about 90% of them present only once. Sequencing input: peripheral blood. The receptor source for this set is a human donor in a cohort sampled during active COVID-19. Both conserved end residues are part of each CDR3. A D gene is named only where the DNA matches it firmly. Rows may omit the clone size; those that give it use once, few, many or a size class.

D gene	J gene	clone size	V gene	CDR3 DNA	CDR3 protein
TRBD1	TRBJ1-6	NA	TRBV7-8	TGTGCCAGCAGCTTAATCGGCCAGGGGGGATCACCCCTCCACTTT	CASSLIGQGGSPLHF
NA	TRBJ1-1	NA	TRBV27	TGTGCCAGCAGCGATGGAGCCCGCGCTGAAGCTTTCTTT	CASSDGARAEAFF
TRBD2	TRBJ2-3	NA	TRBV5-1	TGCGCCAGCAGCCCGTTATTAAGCGGGGGGAGCACAGATACGCAGTATTTT	CASSPLLSGGSTDTQYF
TRBD2	TRBJ2-2	NA	TRBV5-1	TGCGCCAGCAGCTTGAGCGGGATGAACACCGGGGAGCTGTTTTTT	CASSLSGMNTGELFF
TRBD1	TRBJ2-7	NA	TRBV7-9	TGTGCCAGCAGCTTGACAGGGTACGAGCAGTACTTC	CASSLTGYEQYF
TRBD2	TRBJ2-1	NA	TRBV7-9	TGTGCCAGCAGCTTTTTCTTAGCGGGGCCGACCTACAATGAGCAGTTCTTC	CASSFFLAGPTYNEQFF
NA	TRBJ1-2	NA	TRBV29-1	TGCAGCGGCCGAGTCTCTAACTATGGCTACACCTTC	CSGRVSNYGYTF
NA	TRBJ1-1	NA	TRBV15	TGTGCCACCAGCAGAGACGGCACTGAAGCTTTCTTT	CATSRDGTEAFF
NA	TRBJ2-5	NA	TRBV6-1	TGTGCCAGCAGTGAATCCCAGTCCCAAGAGACCCAGTACTTC	CASSESQSQETQYF
TRBD1	TRBJ2-1	NA	TRBV5-1	TGCGCCAGCAGCTTGGCCTCGGGACAGGTTACGTTCTTC	CASSLASGQVTFF
NA	TRBJ2-3	NA	TRBV28	TGTGCCAGCAGTTTATTGGGGGCCACAGATACGCAGTATTTT	CASSLLGATDTQYF
NA	TRBJ2-3	NA	TRBV28	TGTGCCAGCAGTTTATGGCGGACTAGCACAGATACGCAGTATTTT	CASSLWRTSTDTQYF
TRBD1	TRBJ2-1	NA	TRBV5-1	TGCGCCAGCAGCCCCGACAGGGGGCTGGCCAATGAGCAGTTCTTC	CASSPDRGLANEQFF
TRBD2	TRBJ2-3	NA	TRBV7-2	TGTGCCAGCAGCACCGGTGCGGCGGGGGGGGATCGTAGGGCGCAGTATTTT	CASSTGAAGGDRRAQYF
NA	TRBJ1-3	once	TRBV9	TGTGCCAGCAGCCCACGAGCCGGGATCGGAAACACCATATATTTT	CASSPRAGIGNTIYF
NA	TRBJ2-1	NA	TRBV24-1	TGTGCCACCAGTGACTCCGGACTACGGAGTTACAATGAGCAGTTCTTC	CATSDSGLRSYNEQFF
TRBD1	TRBJ2-5	NA	TRBV15	TGTGCCACCAGCAGTCAGGGGGCGAAACAAGAGACCCAGTACTTC	CATSSQGAKQETQYF
TRBD2	TRBJ2-1	NA	TRBV27	TGTGCCAGCAGTTTACTAGCGGGAGACGATGAGCAGTTCTTC	CASSLLAGDDEQFF